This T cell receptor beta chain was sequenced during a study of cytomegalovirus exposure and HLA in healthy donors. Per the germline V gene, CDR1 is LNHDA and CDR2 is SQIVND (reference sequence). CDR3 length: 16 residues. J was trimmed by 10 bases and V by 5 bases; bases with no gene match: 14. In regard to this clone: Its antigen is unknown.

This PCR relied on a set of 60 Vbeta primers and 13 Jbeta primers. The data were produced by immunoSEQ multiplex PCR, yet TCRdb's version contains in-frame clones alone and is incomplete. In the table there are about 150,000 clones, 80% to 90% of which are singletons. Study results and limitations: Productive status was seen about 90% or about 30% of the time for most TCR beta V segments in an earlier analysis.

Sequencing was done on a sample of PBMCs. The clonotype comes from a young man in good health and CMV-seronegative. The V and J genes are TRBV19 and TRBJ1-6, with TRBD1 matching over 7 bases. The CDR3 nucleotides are TGTGCCAGTAGTGTCGGGACAGCCTCGTGGGACTCACCCCTCCACTTT. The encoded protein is CASSVGTASWDSPLHF.